These 13 T cell receptor beta chains originate from one sample sequenced in a study of vaccination effects on CD4 cells after COVID-19. No antigens are known for them. Sequenced by immunoSEQ multiplex PCR; TCRdb stores in-frame clones only, minus some. The table lists about 45,000 clones, roughly 72% of them singletons, with about 10% in the top ten. Around day 10 of culture, CD4+ T cells were separated out. Each participant received a vaccine that was either BNT162b2 or mRNA-1273, given as two doses. The source was CD4+ T cells from PBMCs cultured without peptide, collected after COVID-19 vaccination. Receptors were obtained from a human donor who received a COVID-19 vaccine.

The V call is TRBV19, the J call TRBJ1-4, with TRBD1 matching 8 bases. J gave up 3 bases and V 5 bases, and 5 bases lay outside the gene matches. In germline, CDR1 is LNHDA, CDR2 SQIVND (reference sequence). The CDR3 is 15 residues long. For the CDR3, the DNA is TGTGCCAGTAGTCCGAGGACAGGGCCTAATGAAAAACTGTTTTTT. Amino acid sequence: CASSPRTGPNEKLFF.

In this sample, this clone turned up a few times. The chain recombines TRBV5-4 with TRBJ1-6; no reliable D call. The CDR3 totals 9 residues. The germline gives CDR1 SGHNT, CDR2 YYREEE (reference sequence). Trimming took off 8 bases at V and 10 bases at J, with 4 bases between the two ends. Here the CDR3 DNA reads TGTGCCAGACGGTCACCCCTCCACTTT. This translates into CARRSPLHF.

V is TRBV6-1 and J is TRBJ2-2, with TRBD2 identical over 7 bases. This CDR3 has 17 residues. V lost 2 bases, J lost 6 bases, and 12 bases stayed unmatched. Germline V gene sequence: CDR1 MNHNS, CDR2 SASEGT. The CDR3 loop is CASSEIAGVEGAGELFF. DNA for the CDR3: TGTGCCAGCAGTGAAATCGCGGGAGTAGAAGGGGCCGGGGAGCTGTTTTTT.

This clone was detected once. The chain carries TRBV11-2 and TRBJ2-1; D assignment may be TRBD1 or TRBD2 (5 bases each). Germline values: CDR1 SGHAT, CDR2 FQNNGV. Trimming took 2 bases from V and 2 from J, leaving 13 bases between them. The CDR3 is made up of 16 amino acids. The CDR3 sequence: CASSLSAGTAYNEQFF. The CDR3 DNA sequence: TGTGCCAGCAGCTTATCCGCCGGGACGGCCTACAATGAGCAGTTCTTC.

This chain joins TRBV6-5 and TRBJ1-1; D might be TRBD1 (6 bases). V gave up 6 bases and J gave up 1 base, with 9 bases separating them. Germline loops: CDR1 MNHEY, CDR2 SVGAGI. The CDR3 has 13 amino acids. For the CDR3, the DNA is TGTGCCAGCAGCTGGGGACAGAACACTGAAGCTTTCTTT. Translated: CASSWGQNTEAFF.

The table lists this clone with a few counts. The chain couples TRBV5-1 to TRBJ2-5; D uncertain. The germline gives CDR1 SGHRS, CDR2 YFSETQ. The CDR3 contains 14 residues. The V and J ends lost 3 bases and 5 bases respectively, with 14 bases between them. In DNA, the CDR3 is TGCGCCAGCAGCTCAACGGGCGGAACTGAGACCCAGTACTTC. This encodes CASSSTGGTETQYF. The complete variable domain, with remaining parts taken from reference TRBV5-1 and TRBJ2-5, reads KAGVTQTPRYLIKTRGQQVTLSCSPISGHRSVSWYQQTPGQGLQFLFEYFSETQRNKGNFPGRFSGRQFSNSRSEMNVSTLELGDSALYLCASSSTGGTETQYFGPGTRLLVL.

V and J are TRBV6-5 and TRBJ1-2; D is possibly TRBD1 (5 bases). Germline CDR1 and CDR2: MNHEY and SVGAGI. The CDR3 is 13 amino acids. V gave up 4 bases and J gave up 4 bases, with 10 bases separating them. The CDR3 nucleotides read TGTGCCAGCAGTTCGACAGAACTCTATGGCTACACCTTC. This sequence encodes CASSSTELYGYTF.

This clone was seen a few times. The chain uses TRBV4-2 and TRBJ2-6; TRBD2 matches 8 bases. Germline V gene sequence: CDR1 LGHNA, CDR2 YNFKEQ. This CDR3 is 17 amino acids long. V lost 0 bases to trimming and J lost 3 bases; unmatched junction nucleotides: 4. The CDR3 spells CASSQDPAGGGANVLTF. CDR3 coding DNA: TGTGCCAGCAGCCAAGATCCTGCGGGGGGTGGGGCCAACGTCCTGACTTTC.

The CDR3 DNA sequence: TGTGCCAGCCTAAGCCCCGTAGGGGGGGATACGCAGTATTTT. Translation gives CASLSPVGGDTQYF. V usage is TRBV6-5 and J usage is TRBJ2-3; D is possibly TRBD1 or TRBD2 (6 bases each). The CDR3 has 14 residues. Germline V gene lookup returns CDR1 MNHEY and CDR2 SVGAGI. Deletions cut 8 bases from V and 6 bases from J, with 18 bases between.

J is TRBJ2-3 and V is TRBV6-1, with D maybe TRBD1 (5 bases). Trimming cost V 0 bases and J 3 bases, with 13 bases left between them. CDR1 MNHNS and CDR2 SASEGT come from the germline V gene. This CDR3 contains 16 residues. The CDR3 loop is CASSEAPGKVTDTQYF. CDR3 in DNA: TGTGCCAGCAGTGAAGCTCCAGGGAAGGTGACAGATACGCAGTATTTT.

This rearrangement joins TRBV5-1 to TRBJ2-1; TRBD2 matches 14 bases. Losses at the gene ends were 6 bases for V and 4 bases for J; bases not matched to a gene: 6. Germline CDR1 and CDR2: SGHRS and YFSETQ. The CDR3 extends over 16 amino acids. The CDR3 DNA follows: TGCGCCAGCAACGAGAGGACTAGCGGGGGGTACAATGAGCAGTTCTTC. Translated: CASNERTSGGYNEQFF.

The chain combines TRBV3-1 (or the pseudogene TRBV3-2) with TRBJ2-5, with 7 bases that match TRBD1. From germline, CDR1 is LGHDT and CDR2 YNNKEL (reference sequence). V shed 4 bases and J 5 bases; nucleotides not matched to a gene: 13. The CDR3 spans 16 residues. The CDR3, as DNA: TGTGCCAGCAGCCGCCGCCGAGGGGGCGTAGGGGAGACCCAGTACTTC. Translated, it gives CASSRRRGGVGETQYF.

This clone was recorded a few times. V gene TRBV9 combines with J gene TRBJ1-5; no firm D call. Germline CDR1 SGDLS, CDR2 YYNGEE. This CDR3 region has 13 residues. V lost 0 bases to trimming and J lost 6 bases, with 7 bases between them. In DNA form, the CDR3 reads TGTGCCAGCAGCGTAGATAAGGGTCAGCCCCAGCATTTT. Translated, it gives CASSVDKGQPQHF.